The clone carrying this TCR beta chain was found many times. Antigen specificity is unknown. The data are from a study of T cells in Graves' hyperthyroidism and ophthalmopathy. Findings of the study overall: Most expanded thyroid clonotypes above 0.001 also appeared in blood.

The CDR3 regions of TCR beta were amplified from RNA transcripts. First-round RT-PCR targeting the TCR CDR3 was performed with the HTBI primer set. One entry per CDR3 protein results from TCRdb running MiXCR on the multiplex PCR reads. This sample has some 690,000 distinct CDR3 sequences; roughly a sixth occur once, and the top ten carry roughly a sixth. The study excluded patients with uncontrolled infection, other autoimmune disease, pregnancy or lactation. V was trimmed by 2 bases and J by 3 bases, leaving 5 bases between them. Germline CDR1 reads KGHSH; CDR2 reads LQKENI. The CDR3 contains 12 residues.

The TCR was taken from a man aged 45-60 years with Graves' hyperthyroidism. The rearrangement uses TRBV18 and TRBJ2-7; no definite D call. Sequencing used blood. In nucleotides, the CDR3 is TGTGCCAGCTCACCAGGCAGCTACGAGCAGTACTTC. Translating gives CASSPGSYEQYF.